This TCR beta chain stems from a study of blood T cell repertoires in COVID-19. Study at large: Material from acute and convalescent COVID-19 was sourced from the United States, Italy and Spain. Sources were T cells, B-cell-depleted T cells, or PBMCs; the material itself was cDNA or gDNA.

The table came from immunoSEQ multiplex PCR; TCRdb's copy has only in-frame clones and leaves some out. The sample comprises around 320,000 clones, around 87% of which are singletons, and roughly 2.1% rests with the top ten. V was pared by 3 bases and J by 4 bases, with 10 bases between. Germline V gene sequence: CDR1 MNHEY, CDR2 SMNVEV (reference sequence). This CDR3 region has 14 residues. The V gene is TRBV27, the J gene TRBJ1-5, with D possibly matching TRBD1 (5 bases). The source is a man aged 18 to 29 with active or convalescent COVID-19. Sequenced: peripheral blood. The DNA of the CDR3 is TGTGCCAGCAGTTTTCAGGGTAATAATCAGCCCCAGCATTTT. Its protein is CASSFQGNNQPQHF.